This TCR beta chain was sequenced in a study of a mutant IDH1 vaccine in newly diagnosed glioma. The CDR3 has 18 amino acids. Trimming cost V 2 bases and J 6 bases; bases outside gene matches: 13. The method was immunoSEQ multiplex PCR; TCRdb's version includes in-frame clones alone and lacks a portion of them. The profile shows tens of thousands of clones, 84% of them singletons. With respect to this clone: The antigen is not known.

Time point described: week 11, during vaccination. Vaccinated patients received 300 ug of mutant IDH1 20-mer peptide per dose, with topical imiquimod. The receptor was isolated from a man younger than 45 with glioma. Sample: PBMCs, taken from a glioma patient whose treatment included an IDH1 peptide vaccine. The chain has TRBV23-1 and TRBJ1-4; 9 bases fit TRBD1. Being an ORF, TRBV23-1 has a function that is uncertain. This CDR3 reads CASSQPNRTGGMYEKLFF. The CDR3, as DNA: TGCGCCAGCAGTCAACCTAATCGCACAGGGGGCATGTATGAAAAACTGTTTTTT.